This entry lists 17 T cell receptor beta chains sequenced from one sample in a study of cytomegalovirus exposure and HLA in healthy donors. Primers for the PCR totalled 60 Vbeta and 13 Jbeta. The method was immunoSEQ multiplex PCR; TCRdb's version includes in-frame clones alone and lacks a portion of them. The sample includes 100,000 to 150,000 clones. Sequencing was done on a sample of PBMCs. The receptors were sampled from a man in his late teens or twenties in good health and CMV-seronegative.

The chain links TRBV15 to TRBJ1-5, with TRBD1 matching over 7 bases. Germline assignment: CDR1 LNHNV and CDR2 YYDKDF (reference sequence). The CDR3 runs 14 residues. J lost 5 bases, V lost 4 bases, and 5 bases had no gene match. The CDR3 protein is CATSTGQADQPQHF. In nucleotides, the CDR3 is TGTGCCACCAGCACCGGACAGGCTGATCAGCCCCAGCATTTT.

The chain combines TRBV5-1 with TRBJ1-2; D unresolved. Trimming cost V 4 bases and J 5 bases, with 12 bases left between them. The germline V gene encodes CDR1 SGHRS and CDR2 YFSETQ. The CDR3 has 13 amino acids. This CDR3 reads CASSPHDLYGYTF. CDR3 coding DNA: TGCGCCAGCAGCCCACACGATTTGTATGGCTACACCTTC.

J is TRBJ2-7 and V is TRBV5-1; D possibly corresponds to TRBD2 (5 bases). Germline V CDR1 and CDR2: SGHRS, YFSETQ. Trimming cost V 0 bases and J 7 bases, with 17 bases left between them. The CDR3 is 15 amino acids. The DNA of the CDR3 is TGCGCCAGCAGCTTGGGAGCGGCACCCTCTAGTGAGCAGTACTTC. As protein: CASSLGAAPSSEQYF.

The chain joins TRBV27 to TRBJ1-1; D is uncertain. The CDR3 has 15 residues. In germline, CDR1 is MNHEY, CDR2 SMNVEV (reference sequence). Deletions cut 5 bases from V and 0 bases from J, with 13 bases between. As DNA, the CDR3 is TGTGCCAGCAGTCGAAGAGGGTTGATGAACACTGAAGCTTTCTTT. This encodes CASSRRGLMNTEAFF.

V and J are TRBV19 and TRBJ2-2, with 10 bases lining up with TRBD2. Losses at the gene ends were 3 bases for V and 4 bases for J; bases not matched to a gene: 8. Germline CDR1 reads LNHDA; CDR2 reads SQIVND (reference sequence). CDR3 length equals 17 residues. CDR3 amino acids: CASSITSGIVGTGELFF. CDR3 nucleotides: TGTGCCAGTAGTATCACTAGCGGGATTGTGGGCACCGGGGAGCTGTTTTTT. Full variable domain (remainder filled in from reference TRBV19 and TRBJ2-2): DGGITQSPKYLFRKEGQNVTLSCEQNLNHDAMYWYRQDPGQGLRLIYYSQIVNDFQKGDIAEGYSVSREKKESFPLTVTSAQKNPTAFYLCASSITSGIVGTGELFFGEGSRLTVL.

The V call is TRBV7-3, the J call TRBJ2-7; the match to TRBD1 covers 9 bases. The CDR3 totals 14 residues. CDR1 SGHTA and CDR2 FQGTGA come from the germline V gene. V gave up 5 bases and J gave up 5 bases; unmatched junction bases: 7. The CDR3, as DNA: TGTGCCAGCAGCAAACAGGGGGCAGACCACGAGCAGTACTTC. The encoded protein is CASSKQGADHEQYF. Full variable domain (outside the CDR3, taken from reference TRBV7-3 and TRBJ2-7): GAGVSQTPSNKVTEKGKYVELRCDPISGHTALYWYRQSLGQGPEFLIYFQGTGAADDSGLPNDRFFAVRPEGSVSTLKIQRTERGDSAVYLCASSKQGADHEQYFGPGTRLTVT.

CDR3 sequence (DNA): TGTGCCAGCAGCTTAGCGCACGGGTCCGTCTACGAGCAGTACTTC. Translation gives CASSLAHGSVYEQYF. The chain links TRBV7-2 to TRBJ2-7; no definite D call. The CDR3 is made up of 15 amino acids. CDR1 is SGHTA, CDR2 FQGNSA, per germline. V dropped 0 bases and J dropped 3 bases, with 12 bases sitting between them.

The CDR3 loop is CASSYTQGTEAFF. CDR3 nucleotide sequence: TGTGCCAGCAGTTACACCCAGGGGACTGAAGCTTTCTTT. The chain recombines TRBV7-9 with TRBJ1-1, with D maybe TRBD1 (6 bases). Trimming stripped 6 bases from V and 5 bases from J, with 13 bases between. CDR1 SEHNR and CDR2 FQNEAQ come from the germline V gene (reference sequence). CDR3 length: 13 amino acids.

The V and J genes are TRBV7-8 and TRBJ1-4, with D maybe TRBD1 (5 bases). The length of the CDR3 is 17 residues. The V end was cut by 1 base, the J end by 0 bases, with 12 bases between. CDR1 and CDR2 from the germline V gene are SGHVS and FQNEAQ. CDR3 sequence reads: CASSLEIDSATNEKLFF. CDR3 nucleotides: TGTGCCAGCAGCTTAGAGATCGACAGCGCAACTAATGAAAAACTGTTTTTT.

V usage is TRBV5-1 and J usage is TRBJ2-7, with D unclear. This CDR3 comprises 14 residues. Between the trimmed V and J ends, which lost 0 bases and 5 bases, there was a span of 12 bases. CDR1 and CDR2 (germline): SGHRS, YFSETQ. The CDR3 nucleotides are TGCGCCAGCAGCTTGGGTGACCCCGCGGACGAGCAGTACTTC. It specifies CASSLGDPADEQYF.

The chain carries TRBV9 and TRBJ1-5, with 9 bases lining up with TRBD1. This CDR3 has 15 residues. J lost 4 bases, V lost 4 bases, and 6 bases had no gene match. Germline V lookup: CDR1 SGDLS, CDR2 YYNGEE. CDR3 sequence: CASSLGQGRNQPQHF. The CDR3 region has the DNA TGTGCCAGCAGCCTGGGACAGGGTAGGAATCAGCCCCAGCATTTT.

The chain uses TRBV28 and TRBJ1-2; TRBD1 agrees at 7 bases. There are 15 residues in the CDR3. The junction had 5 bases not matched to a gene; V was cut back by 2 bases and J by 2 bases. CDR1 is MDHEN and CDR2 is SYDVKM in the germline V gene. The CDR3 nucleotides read TGTGCCAGCAGTTTAAGGGACAGATGGAACTATGGCTACACCTTC. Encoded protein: CASSLRDRWNYGYTF.

CDR3 bases: TGTGCCAGCTGTCGGACAGGGGATAACTATGGCTACACCTTC. Its translation is CASCRTGDNYGYTF. The chain uses TRBV27 and TRBJ1-2; 9 nucleotides match TRBD1. The V gene's germline CDR1 is MNHEY and CDR2 SMNVEV (reference sequence). After removal of 8 bases from V and 1 base from J, the junction contained 5 bases not matched to a gene. The CDR3 is made up of 14 amino acids.

CDR3 sequence (DNA): TGTGCCAGCTCACCTCCAGGGCGTTATCAGCCCCAGCATTTT. This codes for CASSPPGRYQPQHF. The V gene is TRBV18, the J gene TRBJ1-5, with D perhaps TRBD1 (5 bases). Trimming removed 3 bases from V and 5 bases from J, with 11 bases in between. CDR1 and CDR2 from the germline V gene are KGHSH and LQKENI. The CDR3 runs to 14 residues.

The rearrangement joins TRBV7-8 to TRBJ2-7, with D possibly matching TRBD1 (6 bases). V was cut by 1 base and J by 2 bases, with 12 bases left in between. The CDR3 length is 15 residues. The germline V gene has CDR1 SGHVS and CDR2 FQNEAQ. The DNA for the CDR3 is TGTGCCAGCAGCTTAGAGGCCAGGGGACCCTACGAGCAGTACTTC. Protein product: CASSLEARGPYEQYF. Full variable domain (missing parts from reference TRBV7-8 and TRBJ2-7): GAGVSQSPRYKVAKRGQDVALRCDPISGHVSLFWYQQALGQGPEFLTYFQNEAQLDKSGLPSDRFFAERPEGSVSTLKIQRTQQEDSAVYLCASSLEARGPYEQYFGPGTRLTVT.

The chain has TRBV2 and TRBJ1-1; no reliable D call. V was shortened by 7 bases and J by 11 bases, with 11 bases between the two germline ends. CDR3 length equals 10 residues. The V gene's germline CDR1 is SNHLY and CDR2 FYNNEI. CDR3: CASTDPQAFF. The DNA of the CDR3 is TGTGCCAGCACCGACCCACAGGCTTTCTTT.

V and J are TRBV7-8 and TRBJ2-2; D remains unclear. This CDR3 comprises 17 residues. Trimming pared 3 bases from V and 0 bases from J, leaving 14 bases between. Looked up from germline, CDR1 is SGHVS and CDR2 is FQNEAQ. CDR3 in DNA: TGTGCCAGCAGCTTCCCGAGGCAAGCAGCGAACACCGGGGAGCTGTTTTTT. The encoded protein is CASSFPRQAANTGELFF.